A selection of T cell receptor beta chains follows, all from one sample in a study of T cell responses to AZD1222 COVID-19 vaccine. Profiling relied on immunoSEQ multiplex PCR, and the TCRdb table lists in-frame clones only, not all of them. The data contain 95,000 to 100,000 clones, roughly 86% of them singletons. This sample comprised peripheral blood, obtained 28 days after the second AZD1222 dose. These receptors all come from an adult who received the AZD1222 COVID-19 vaccine. Each CDR3 is given with its conserved first and last residue. D genes are given only for firm matches. The size of a clone is reported for some rows only, either as once, few or many, or as a class for expanded clones.

J,length,V,D,size,CDR3,DNA
TRBJ1-2,13,TRBV19,-,-,CASSRDRNYGYTF,TGTGCCAGTAGTCGGGACCGAAACTATGGCTACACCTTC
TRBJ1-2,14,TRBV5-1,-,-,CASSQTGGNYGYTF,TGCGCCAGCAGCCAAACGGGGGGAAACTATGGCTACACCTTC
TRBJ2-1,11,TRBV3-1/TRBV3-2,-,-,CASSSRNEQFF,TGTGCCAGCAGCTCTAGGAATGAGCAGTTCTTC
TRBJ1-2,13,TRBV30,-,-,CAWSTTQAYGYTF,TGTGCCTGGAGTACTACACAGGCCTATGGCTACACCTTC
TRBJ2-1,14,TRBV28,-,-,CASRLPLARNEQFF,TGTGCCAGCAGGCTACCTCTAGCGCGGAATGAGCAGTTCTTC
TRBJ2-5,15,TRBV24-1,-,-,CATSDPGQVEETQYF,TGTGCCACCAGTGACCCCGGACAAGTCGAAGAGACCCAGTACTTC
TRBJ2-5,12,TRBV2,-,-,CASSEGQETQYF,TGTGCCAGCAGTGAAGGACAAGAGACCCAGTACTTC
TRBJ2-7,12,TRBV9,-,-,CARGVSPYEQYF,TGTGCCAGGGGAGTGAGTCCCTACGAGCAGTACTTC
TRBJ1-5,15,TRBV30,TRBD1,-,CAWRQGAVSNQPQHF,TGTGCCTGGAGACAGGGGGCCGTTAGCAATCAGCCCCAGCATTTT
TRBJ1-2,13,TRBV10-3,-,few,CAISGGLIRGYTF,TGTGCCATCAGTGGGGGACTCATTAGGGGCTACACCTTC
TRBJ1-3,16,TRBV4-3,-,-,CASSQNRVNSGNTIYF,TGCGCCAGCAGCCAGAATCGAGTGAACTCTGGAAACACCATATATTTT
TRBJ2-2,14,TRBV7-3,-,-,CASSLNRGTGELFF,TGTGCCAGCAGCTTGAACCGGGGCACCGGGGAGCTGTTTTTT
TRBJ2-6,17,TRBV7-8,TRBD2,-,CASSPLAGSSGANVLTF,TGTGCCAGCAGCCCTCTAGCGGGGAGCTCTGGGGCCAACGTCCTGACTTTC
TRBJ2-2,17,TRBV28,TRBD1,-,CASSFQGQGLLTGELFF,TGTGCCAGCAGTTTTCAGGGACAGGGGCTTCTCACCGGGGAGCTGTTTTTT
TRBJ1-6,14,TRBV6-5,TRBD1,-,CASGGTGLGSPLHF,TGTGCCAGCGGGGGGACAGGGTTAGGTTCACCCCTCCACTTT
TRBJ1-6,13,TRBV19,-,few,CASSPGLNSPLHF,TGTGCCAGTAGTCCGGGACTTAATTCACCCCTCCACTTT
TRBJ2-2,15,TRBV9,-,once,CASSVAGASTGELFF,TGTGCCAGCAGCGTAGCGGGGGCGTCCACCGGGGAGCTGTTTTTT
TRBJ2-2,14,TRBV19,-,-,CASSIVRGTGELFF,TGTGCCAGTAGTATAGTACGGGGGACCGGGGAGCTGTTTTTT
TRBJ2-2,12,TRBV5-1,-,-,CASSFDTGELFF,TGCGCCAGCAGCTTTGACACCGGGGAGCTGTTTTTT
TRBJ2-3,15,TRBV10-3,TRBD2,-,CAITRTSGSTDTQYF,TGTGCCATCACCCGGACTAGCGGATCCACAGATACGCAGTATTTT
TRBJ1-5,13,TRBV18,-,-,CASSGDGDQPQHF,TGTGCCAGCTCCGGGGACGGAGATCAGCCCCAGCATTTT
TRBJ1-1,11,TRBV30,-,once,CAGTVRTEAFF,TGTGCCGGGACGGTGAGGACTGAAGCTTTCTTT
TRBJ1-1,14,TRBV19,TRBD1,-,CASTPDRESTEAFF,TGTGCCAGTACCCCGGACAGGGAGAGCACTGAAGCTTTCTTT
TRBJ1-1,13,TRBV12-3/TRBV12-4,-,-,CASTRDTNTEAFF,TGTGCCAGCACCAGGGATACTAACACTGAAGCTTTCTTT
TRBJ1-1,14,TRBV9,-,-,CASSAQGGYTEAFF,TGTGCCAGCAGCGCACAGGGAGGATACACTGAAGCTTTCTTT
TRBJ1-1,13,TRBV9,-,-,CASSVTGRTEAFF,TGTGCCAGCAGCGTAACCGGTCGGACTGAAGCTTTCTTT
TRBJ2-3,16,TRBV7-3,-,-,CASSLILGGAWDTQYF,TGTGCCAGCAGCCTGATTTTAGGGGGGGCGTGGGATACGCAGTATTTT
TRBJ2-7,15,TRBV11-2,-,-,CASSLVSAVSYEQYF,TGTGCCAGCAGCTTAGTTAGCGCGGTCTCCTACGAGCAGTACTTC
TRBJ1-5,15,TRBV18,-,once,CASSVLGGMDQPQHF,TGTGCCAGCTCCGTCCTTGGGGGAATGGATCAGCCCCAGCATTTT
TRBJ2-2,14,TRBV28,-,-,CASNGHSNTGELFF,TGTGCCAGCAACGGACATTCGAACACCGGGGAGCTGTTTTTT
TRBJ1-5,12,TRBV6-2/TRBV6-3,-,-,CASSYSVQPQHF,TGTGCCAGCAGTTACTCGGTTCAGCCCCAGCATTTT
TRBJ2-3,13,TRBV5-4,-,-,CASSLGGADTQYF,TGTGCCAGCAGCTTAGGGGGGGCAGATACGCAGTATTTT
TRBJ2-5,13,TRBV7-3,TRBD1,-,CASSRGQGETQYF,TGTGCCAGCAGCCGGGGACAGGGTGAGACCCAGTACTTC
TRBJ2-7,14,TRBV5-1,TRBD1,-,CASSGGQGRGEQYF,TGCGCCAGCAGCGGCGGACAGGGAAGAGGCGAGCAGTACTTC
TRBJ2-2,17,TRBV4-3,TRBD2,-,CASSQEGLAGVSGELFF,TGCGCCAGCAGCCAAGAGGGTCTAGCGGGAGTGTCGGGGGAGCTGTTTTTT
TRBJ1-6,13,TRBV30,-,-,CAWSGAYNSPLHF,TGTGCCTGGAGTGGTGCCTATAATTCACCCCTCCACTTT
TRBJ2-7,16,TRBV18,TRBD1,-,CASSPSPRTGLEEQYF,TGTGCCAGCTCACCCTCCCCTCGGACAGGGCTGGAAGAGCAGTACTTC
TRBJ1-4,16,TRBV30,-,-,CAWRPGGVGGYEKLFF,TGTGCCTGGAGACCCGGAGGGGTGGGGGGCTATGAAAAACTGTTTTTT
TRBJ2-5,14,TRBV6-5,TRBD2,-,CASAGGGAYETQYF,TGTGCCAGCGCGGGCGGGGGGGCATACGAGACCCAGTACTTC
TRBJ2-5,13,TRBV6-5,-,-,CASRQTGVETQYF,TGTGCCAGCAGACAAACGGGGGTAGAGACCCAGTACTTC
TRBJ1-6,14,TRBV27,-,once,CASSLHRSNSPLHF,TGTGCCAGCAGTTTACACCGATCTAATTCACCCCTCCACTTT
TRBJ2-1,13,TRBV5-4,-,-,CASRILEVDEQFF,TGTGCCAGCAGGATCTTAGAAGTCGATGAGCAGTTCTTC
TRBJ2-4,12,TRBV2,-,-,CASSGGGNIQYF,TGTGCCAGCAGTGGGGGCGGGAACATTCAGTACTTC
TRBJ2-2,16,TRBV2,TRBD1,-,CASSDPGQGATGELFF,TGTGCCAGCAGTGACCCTGGACAGGGGGCAACCGGGGAGCTGTTTTTT
TRBJ1-1,13,TRBV18,-,-,CASSLQRNTEAFF,TGTGCCAGCTCACTCCAAAGGAACACTGAAGCTTTCTTT
TRBJ2-1,17,TRBV9,TRBD2,-,CASSVASPGLAYHEQFF,TGTGCCAGCAGCGTAGCCTCGCCGGGACTAGCGTACCATGAGCAGTTCTTC
TRBJ2-5,14,TRBV25-1,-,-,CASTEGGGAETQYF,TGTGCCAGCACAGAGGGAGGGGGTGCGGAGACCCAGTACTTC